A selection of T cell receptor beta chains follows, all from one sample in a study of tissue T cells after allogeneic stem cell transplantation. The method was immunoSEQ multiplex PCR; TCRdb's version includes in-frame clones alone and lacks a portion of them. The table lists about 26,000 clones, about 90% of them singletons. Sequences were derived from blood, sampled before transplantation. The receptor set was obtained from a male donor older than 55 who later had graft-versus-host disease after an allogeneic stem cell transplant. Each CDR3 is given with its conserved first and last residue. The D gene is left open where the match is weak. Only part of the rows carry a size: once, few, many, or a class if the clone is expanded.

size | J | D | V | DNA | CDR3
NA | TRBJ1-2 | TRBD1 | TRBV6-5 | TGTGCCAGCAGTATCCAGGACAGGGGTGGCTACACCTTC | CASSIQDRGGYTF
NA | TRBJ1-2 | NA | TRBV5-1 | TGCGCCAGCAGCTTGGAAATATCGAGGGATGGCTACACCTTC | CASSLEISRDGYTF
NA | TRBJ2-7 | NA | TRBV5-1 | TGCGCCAGCAGCTTGGAACTGACTTACGAGCAGTACTTC | CASSLELTYEQYF
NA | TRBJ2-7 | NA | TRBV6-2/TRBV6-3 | TGTGCCAGCAGTTATCAATTGAGCGTACCTCAGAGCTACGAGCAGTACTTC | CASSYQLSVPQSYEQYF
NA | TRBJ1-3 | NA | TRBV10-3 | TGTGCCATCACCGATGTTTTCTCTGGAAACACCATATATTTT | CAITDVFSGNTIYF
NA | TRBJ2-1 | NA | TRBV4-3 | TGCGCCAGCAGCCAAGATCCCCCGGGACCGAATGAGCAGTTCTTC | CASSQDPPGPNEQFF
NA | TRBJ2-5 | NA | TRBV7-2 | TGTGCCAGCAGCTTTCCCTCTTCTTCCAGCCAAGAGACCCAGTACTTC | CASSFPSSSSQETQYF
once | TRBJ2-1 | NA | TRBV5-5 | TGTGCCAGCAGCGACCGCCCGAGGCAAGCCTACAATGAGCAGTTCTTC | CASSDRPRQAYNEQFF
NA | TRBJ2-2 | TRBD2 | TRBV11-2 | TGTGCCAGCAGCTTTACTAGCGGGGCAAACACCGGGGAGCTGTTTTTT | CASSFTSGANTGELFF
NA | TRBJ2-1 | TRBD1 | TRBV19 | TGTGCCAGTAGTACACCGGGACAGGGGGCTGAAGAGCAGTTCTTC | CASSTPGQGAEEQFF
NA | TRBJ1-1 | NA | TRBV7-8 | TGTGCCAGCAGCGCCCAGGGAGGGGACACTGAAGCTTTCTTT | CASSAQGGDTEAFF
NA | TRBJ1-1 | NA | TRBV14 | TGTGCCAGCAGCCAAGCTTCCCCACGGGTCGCTTTCTTT | CASSQASPRVAFF
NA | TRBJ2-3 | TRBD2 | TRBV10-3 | TGTGCCATCAGTGCTAGCGGGAGTCTCACCGGGACGCAGTATTTT | CAISASGSLTGTQYF
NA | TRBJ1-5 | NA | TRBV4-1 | TGCGCCAGCAGCCGTCCCAAACTGGTTAACCAGCATTTT | CASSRPKLVNQHF
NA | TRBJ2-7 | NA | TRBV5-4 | TGTGCCAGCAGCTTGGACGGCGGAAGCGAGCAGTACTTC | CASSLDGGSEQYF
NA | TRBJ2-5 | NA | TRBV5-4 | TGTGCCAGCAGCTTGGGGCTAGAGACCCAGTACTTC | CASSLGLETQYF
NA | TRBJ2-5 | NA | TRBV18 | TGTGCCAGCTCACCACGGGACACCGGAGAGACCCAGTACTTC | CASSPRDTGETQYF
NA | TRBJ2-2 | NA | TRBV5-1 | TGCGCCAGCAGCTTGGACGCGAACACCGGGGAGCTGTTTTTT | CASSLDANTGELFF
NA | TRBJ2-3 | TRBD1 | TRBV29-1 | TGCAGCGTTGAAGGGACAGGGGAAGATACGCAGTATTTT | CSVEGTGEDTQYF
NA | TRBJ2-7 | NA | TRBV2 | TGTGCCAGCAGCGAAGACTTCCCCCTAAGATACGAGCAGTACTTC | CASSEDFPLRYEQYF
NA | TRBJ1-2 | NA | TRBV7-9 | TGTGCCAGCAGCGCCCCCCAACAGGGATTCTATGGCTACACCTTC | CASSAPQQGFYGYTF
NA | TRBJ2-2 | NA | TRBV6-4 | TGTGCCAGCAGTGTAGGAGTAAGGACCGGGGAGCTGTTTTTT | CASSVGVRTGELFF
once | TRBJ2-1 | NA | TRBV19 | TGTGCCAGTAGTATTGGCAGGGCTATTGACAATGAGCAGTTCTTC | CASSIGRAIDNEQFF
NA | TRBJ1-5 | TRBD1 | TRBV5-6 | TGTGCCAGCAGCGTATCCTCCAGGGGGAAGTGGAATCAGCCCCAGCATTTT | CASSVSSRGKWNQPQHF
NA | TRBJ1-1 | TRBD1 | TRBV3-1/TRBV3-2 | TGTGCCAGCAGCCAAATAGGACAGGGGAGAGGCACTGAAGCTTTCTTT | CASSQIGQGRGTEAFF
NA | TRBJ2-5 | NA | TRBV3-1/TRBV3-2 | TGTGCCAGCAGCCAATGGTCAGACCACAGCCAAGAGACCCAGTACTTC | CASSQWSDHSQETQYF
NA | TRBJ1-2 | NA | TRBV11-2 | TGTGCCAGCAGCGGGTTGGGCGGAAACTATGGCTACACCTTC | CASSGLGGNYGYTF
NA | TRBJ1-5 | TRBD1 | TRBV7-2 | TGTGCCAGCAGCGAGGGGGCGATTCAGCCCCAGCATTTT | CASSEGAIQPQHF
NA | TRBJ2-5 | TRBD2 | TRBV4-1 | TGCGCCAGCAGCCAACCGGGACTAGCGGGGGCCGGGGAGACCCAGTACTTC | CASSQPGLAGAGETQYF
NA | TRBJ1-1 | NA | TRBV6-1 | TGTGCCAGCAGTGAACTCAGGGGATGGGGTACTGAAGCTTTCTTT | CASSELRGWGTEAFF
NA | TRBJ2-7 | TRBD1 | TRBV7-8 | TGTGCCAGCAGGTTGGGGACAGGGGGCTACGAGCAGTACTTC | CASRLGTGGYEQYF
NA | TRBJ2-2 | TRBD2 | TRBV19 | TGTGCCAGTAGTATAGCGGGAGGACACACCGGGGAGCTGTTTTTT | CASSIAGGHTGELFF
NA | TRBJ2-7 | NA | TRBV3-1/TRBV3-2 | TGTGCCAGCAGCCATCCAGCTGTTGAGTCCTACGAGCAGTACTTC | CASSHPAVESYEQYF
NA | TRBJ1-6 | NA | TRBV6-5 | TGTGCCAGCTGTCGGGGGGCTGGTCCCCTCCACTTT | CASCRGAGPLHF
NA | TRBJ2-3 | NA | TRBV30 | TGTGCCTGGAGACAGAACACAGATACGCAGTATTTT | CAWRQNTDTQYF
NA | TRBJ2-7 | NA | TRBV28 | TGTGCCAGCAGTTTCTCTTCGGTGTCATCGGGGTCCTACGAGCAGTACTTC | CASSFSSVSSGSYEQYF
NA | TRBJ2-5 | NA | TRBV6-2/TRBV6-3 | TGTGCCAGCAGCCGCGGAGCACAAGAGACCCAGTACTTC | CASSRGAQETQYF
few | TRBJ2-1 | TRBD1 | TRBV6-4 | TGTGCCAGCAGTGCGGGACAGGGAGACTACAATGAGCAGTTCTTC | CASSAGQGDYNEQFF
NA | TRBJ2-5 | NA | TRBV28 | TGTGCCAGCAGGCGTCAAGAGACCCAGTACTTC | CASRRQETQYF
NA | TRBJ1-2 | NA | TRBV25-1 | TGTGCCAGCAGAGGTCAGTCTGGGAGCAACTATGGCTACACCTTC | CASRGQSGSNYGYTF
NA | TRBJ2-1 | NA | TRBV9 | TGTGCCAGCACCGAGGGGGTCTCCTACAATGAGCAGTTCTTC | CASTEGVSYNEQFF
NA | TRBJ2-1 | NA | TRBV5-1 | TGCGCCAGCAGCCCGGGGATGACAGGAGAAAATGAGCAGTTCTTC | CASSPGMTGENEQFF
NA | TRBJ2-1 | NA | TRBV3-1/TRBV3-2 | TGTGCCAGCAGCCCGGTGCGGGGGCCCAACAATGAGCAGTTCTTC | CASSPVRGPNNEQFF
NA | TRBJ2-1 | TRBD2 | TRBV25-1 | TGTGCCAGCAGTGAACTTAGCGGGGACATGCACAATGAGCAGTTCTTC | CASSELSGDMHNEQFF
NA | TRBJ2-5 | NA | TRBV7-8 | TGTGCCAGCAGCTCCGGAGGCCCCCGGGAGACCCAGTACTTC | CASSSGGPRETQYF
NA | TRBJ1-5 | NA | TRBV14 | TGTGCCAGCAGCCAATCAATCACCTGGCGACAGGCAAATCAGCCCCAGCATTTT | CASSQSITWRQANQPQHF
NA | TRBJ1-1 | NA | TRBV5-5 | TGTGCCAGCACAGGGTTTTCGAACACTGAAGCTTTCTTT | CASTGFSNTEAFF
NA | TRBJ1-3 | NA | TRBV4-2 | TGTGCCAGCAGCCAAGGCATTGGGGAGCACTCTGGAAACACCATATATTTT | CASSQGIGEHSGNTIYF
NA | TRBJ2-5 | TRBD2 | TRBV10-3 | TGTGCCATCAGTGAGTCGGCTAGCGGGGGCGAGACCCAGTACTTC | CAISESASGGETQYF
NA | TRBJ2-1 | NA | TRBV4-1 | TGCGCCAGCAGCCGCGCGGGCGGCTCCTACAATGAGCAGTTCTTC | CASSRAGGSYNEQFF